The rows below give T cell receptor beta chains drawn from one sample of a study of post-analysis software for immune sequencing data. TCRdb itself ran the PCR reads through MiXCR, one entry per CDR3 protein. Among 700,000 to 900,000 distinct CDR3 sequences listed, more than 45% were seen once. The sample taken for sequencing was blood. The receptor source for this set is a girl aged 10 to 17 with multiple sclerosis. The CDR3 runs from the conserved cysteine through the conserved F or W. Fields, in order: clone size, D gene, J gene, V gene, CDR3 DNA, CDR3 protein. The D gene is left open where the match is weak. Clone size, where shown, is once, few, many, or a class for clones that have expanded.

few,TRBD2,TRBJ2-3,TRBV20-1,TGCAGTGCTACCGGGACTAGTTTCACAGATACGCAGTATTTT,CSATGTSFTDTQYF
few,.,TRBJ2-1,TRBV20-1,TGCAGTGCTAGAGAACCCCCTCTAGGGGCTGTAGACAATGAGCAGTTCTTC,CSAREPPLGAVDNEQFF
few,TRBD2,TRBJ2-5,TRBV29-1,TGCAGCGTTGCCGGCGGGAGTATAGAGACCCAGTACTTC,CSVAGGSIETQYF
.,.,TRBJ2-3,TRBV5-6,TGTGCCAGCAGCGGCGACTACGCAGATACGCAGTATTTT,CASSGDYADTQYF
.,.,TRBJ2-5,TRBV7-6,TGTGCCAGCAGCTTATTTATCTTGGGCGACAAAGAGACCCAGTACTTC,CASSLFILGDKETQYF
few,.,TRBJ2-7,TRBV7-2,TGTGCCAGCAGCTTAGACGGGACTCCCACCTACGAGCAGTACTTC,CASSLDGTPTYEQYF
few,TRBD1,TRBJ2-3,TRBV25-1,TGTGCCAGCCGCACAGGGGTAGATACGCAGTATTTT,CASRTGVDTQYF
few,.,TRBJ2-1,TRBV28,TGTGCCAGCAGTTCTATTGGGTCAGCCCCCTACAATGAGCAGTTCTTC,CASSSIGSAPYNEQFF
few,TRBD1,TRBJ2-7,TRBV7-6,TGTGCCAGCAGCTTAGCTTGGACAGGGTACGAGCAGTACTTC,CASSLAWTGYEQYF
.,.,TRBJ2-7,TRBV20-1,TGCAGTGCCCTAAGCCGGACAGTTTCCTACGAGCAGTACTTC,CSALSRTVSYEQYF
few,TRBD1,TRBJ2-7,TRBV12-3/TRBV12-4,TGTGCCAGCAGCCCCTTACAGGGGGCGCGGGGCGAGCAGTACTTC,CASSPLQGARGEQYF
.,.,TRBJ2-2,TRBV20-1,TGCAGTGCTAAGTCGGGAGTTTTCGGGGAGCTGTTTTTT,CSAKSGVFGELFF
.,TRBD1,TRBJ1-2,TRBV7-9,TGTGCCAGCAGCCCTCCGTGGGGACAGGGAAATCATGGCTACACCTTC,CASSPPWGQGNHGYTF
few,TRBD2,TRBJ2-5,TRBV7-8,TGTACCAGCAGCGGGGAGATTCTAGAGACCCAGTACTTC,CTSSGEILETQYF
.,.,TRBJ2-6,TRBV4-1,TGCGCCAGCAGCCAAGATAGGGCCGCGCTGATTTCTGGGGCCAACGTCCTGACTTTC,CASSQDRAALISGANVLTF
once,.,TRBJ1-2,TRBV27,TGTGTCAGCAGTTTATCCCGGGGTGGCTATGGCTACACCTTC,CVSSLSRGGYGYTF
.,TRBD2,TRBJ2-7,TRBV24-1,TGTGCCACCAGTGACCCGACTAGCGGTTCCTACGAGCAGTACTTC,CATSDPTSGSYEQYF
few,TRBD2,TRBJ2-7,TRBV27,TGTGCCAGCAGTGAATTAGCGGGGGCCTACGAGCAGTACTTC,CASSELAGAYEQYF
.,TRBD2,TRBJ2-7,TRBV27,TGTGCCAGCAGTTTGAGCGGGAGGCATGACGAGCAGTACTTC,CASSLSGRHDEQYF
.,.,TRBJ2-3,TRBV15,TGTGCCACCAGGGGGCGGGGAACAGATACGCAGTATTTT,CATRGRGTDTQYF
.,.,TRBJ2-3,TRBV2,TGTGGCAGCAGTGTCGCTCTTACAGATACGCAGTATTTT,CGSSVALTDTQYF
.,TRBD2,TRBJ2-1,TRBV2,TGTGCCAGGGGAGCGGGGTCCCGGATGGGCGAGCAGTTCTTC,CARGAGSRMGEQFF
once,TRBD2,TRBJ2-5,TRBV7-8,TGTGCCAGCAGCTTAGTACTAGCGGGGGGGCGGACGAAAAACCAAGAGACCCAGTACTTC,CASSLVLAGGRTKNQETQYF
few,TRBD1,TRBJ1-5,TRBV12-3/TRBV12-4,TGTGCCAGCAGTTTGGATACAGGGGAGGGTAGCAATCAGCCCCAGCATTTT,CASSLDTGEGSNQPQHF
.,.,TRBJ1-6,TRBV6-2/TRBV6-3,TGTGCCAGCAGTTACGTTTGGGGTTCACCCCTCCACTTT,CASSYVWGSPLHF
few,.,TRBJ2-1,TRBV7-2,TGTGCCAGCAGCTCCCCCATGTCACGAGCAGGTGAGCAGTTCTTC,CASSSPMSRAGEQFF
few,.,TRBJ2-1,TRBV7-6,TGTGCCAGCAGCCCTCCCACCGCGGATGAGCAGTTCTTC,CASSPPTADEQFF
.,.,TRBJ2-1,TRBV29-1,TGCAGCGTAAGCAAACACCGGGACTCCTACAATGAGCAGTTCTTC,CSVSKHRDSYNEQFF
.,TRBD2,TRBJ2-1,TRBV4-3,TGCGCCAGCAGCCCCTGGGAAGCGGGAGCTGTTAGTGAGCAGTTCTTC,CASSPWEAGAVSEQFF
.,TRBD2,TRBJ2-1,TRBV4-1,TGCGCCAGCAGCCAAGATCTGGCTAGCGGATACAATGAGCAGTTCTTC,CASSQDLASGYNEQFF
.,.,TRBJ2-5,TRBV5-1,TGCGCCAGCAGCTTAGGGTTCAGAGGACCGTACCAAGAGACCCAGTACTTC,CASSLGFRGPYQETQYF
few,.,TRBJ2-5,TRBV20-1,TGCAGTGCGGGAGTGGTAGAGACCCAGTACTTC,CSAGVVETQYF
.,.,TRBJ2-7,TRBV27,TGTGCCAGCAGTTTATCGGCGGAGTCCTACGAGCAGTACTTC,CASSLSAESYEQYF
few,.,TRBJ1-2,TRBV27,TGTGCCAGCAGTAAAAAACCGGGACCGCGGGGAGGCTACACCTTC,CASSKKPGPRGGYTF
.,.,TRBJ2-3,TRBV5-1,TGCGCCAGCAGCGAGGGGGACTTTGTGGATACGCAGTATTTT,CASSEGDFVDTQYF
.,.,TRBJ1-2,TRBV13,TGTGCCAGCAGCTACCCTACAGGCGAGGGCGGCTACACCTTC,CASSYPTGEGGYTF
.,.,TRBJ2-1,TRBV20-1,TGCAGTGCTAGAGAGCTAGTTTACAATGAGCAGTTCTTC,CSARELVYNEQFF
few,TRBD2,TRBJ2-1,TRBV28,TGTGCCAGCAGTTTACCTATAGCGGGATATCGGTACAATGAGCAGTTCTTC,CASSLPIAGYRYNEQFF
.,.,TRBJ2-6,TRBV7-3,TGTGCCAGCAGCTTAGGACAGACGGGGACCAACGTCCTGACTTTC,CASSLGQTGTNVLTF
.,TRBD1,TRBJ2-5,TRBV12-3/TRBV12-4,TGTGCCAGCAGTAACGCCGACAGGGGTGAGACCCAGTACTTC,CASSNADRGETQYF
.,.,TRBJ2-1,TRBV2,TGTGCCAGCAGTGGCCGGTACAATGAGCAGTTCTTC,CASSGRYNEQFF
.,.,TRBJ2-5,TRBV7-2,TGTGCCAGCAGCCAGGACGGACGGGATCAAGAGACCCAGTACTTC,CASSQDGRDQETQYF
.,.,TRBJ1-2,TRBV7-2,TGTGCCAGCAGCTTAGCCTGGACAGCTTATGGCTACACCTTC,CASSLAWTAYGYTF
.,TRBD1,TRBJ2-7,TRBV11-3,TGTGCCAGCAGCTTAGATGGGACAGATTCCTACGAGCAGTACTTC,CASSLDGTDSYEQYF
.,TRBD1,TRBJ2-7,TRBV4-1,TGCGCCAGCAGCCAAGATCCCTTTGAGACAGGGGGCGACGAGCAGTACTTC,CASSQDPFETGGDEQYF
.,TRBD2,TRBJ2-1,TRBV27,TGTGCCAGCAGGACTAGCGGGTACTACAATGAGCAGTTCTTC,CASRTSGYYNEQFF
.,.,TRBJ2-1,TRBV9,TGTGCCAGCAGCGGCAGCGGTGGCCTCCACAATGAGCAGTTCTTC,CASSGSGGLHNEQFF
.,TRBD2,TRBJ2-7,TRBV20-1,TGCAGTGCTACGAACGCCGGAAAGCGGGAGTACGAGCAGTACTTC,CSATNAGKREYEQYF
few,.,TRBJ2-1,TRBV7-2,TGTGCCAGCAGCTTGGCCATCCAAGGGTGGGGGAACAATGAGCAGTTCTTC,CASSLAIQGWGNNEQFF
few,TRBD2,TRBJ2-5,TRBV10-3,TGTGCCATCAGCGGTAGCGGGAACCAAGAGACCCAGTACTTC,CAISGSGNQETQYF